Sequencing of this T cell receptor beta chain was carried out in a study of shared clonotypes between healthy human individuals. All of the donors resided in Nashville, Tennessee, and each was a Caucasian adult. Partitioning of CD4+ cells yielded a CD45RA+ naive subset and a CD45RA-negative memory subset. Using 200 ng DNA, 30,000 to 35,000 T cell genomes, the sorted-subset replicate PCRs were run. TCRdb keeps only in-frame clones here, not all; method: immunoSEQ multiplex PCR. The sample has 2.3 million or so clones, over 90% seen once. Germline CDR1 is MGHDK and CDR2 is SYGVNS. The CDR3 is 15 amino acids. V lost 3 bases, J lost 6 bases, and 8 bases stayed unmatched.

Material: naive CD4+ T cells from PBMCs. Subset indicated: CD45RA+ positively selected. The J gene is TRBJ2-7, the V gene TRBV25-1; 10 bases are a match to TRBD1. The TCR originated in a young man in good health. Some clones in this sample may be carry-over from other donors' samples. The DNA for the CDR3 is TGTGCCAGCAGTGACGACAGGGGGCGCCCTTTCGAGCAGTACTTC. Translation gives CASSDDRGRPFEQYF.